This T cell receptor beta chain was sequenced for a study of blood T cell repertoires in COVID-19. Between the trimmed V and J ends, which lost 0 bases and 7 bases, there was a span of 5 bases. Germline-derived CDR1 and CDR2 are SGHDT and YYEEEE. CDR3 length: 11 amino acids. Using immunoSEQ multiplex PCR, the repertoire was profiled, and TCRdb retains in-frame clones only, with some absent. The repertoire holds some 70,000 clones, with more than 85% as singletons. The source of this sequence is a human donor with active COVID-19. The donor label of this sample is uncertain. The specimen sequenced was peripheral blood. V gene TRBV5-6 combines with J gene TRBJ2-7; D not certain. The CDR3 DNA reads as TGTGCCAGCAGCTTGGTTAGTGAGCAGTACTTC. Its translation: CASSLVSEQYF.